These T cell receptor beta chains were read from a single sample in a study of identical twins. TCRdb reanalysed the 5' RACE reads using MiXCR and keeps one entry per CDR3 protein. The sample yields 500,000 to 600,000 distinct CDR3 sequences, less than 25% seen once. These data were also filed under a second study, of T cells expressing NK-cell markers.

The source material was CD4+ T cells sorted from blood. The receptors were gathered from a young woman in good health. Each CDR3 is given without its conserved first and last residue. Part of the rows lack a size; the others show once, few, many or a class for expanded clones.

TRBV11-2	NA	TRBJ2-2	ASSSQGADTGELF
TRBV20-1	NA	TRBJ2-3	SARSGASTDTQY
TRBV6-5	many	TRBJ2-1	ASSSEFGRKNEQF
TRBV5-1	many	TRBJ2-1	ASSPGGGGRGNEQF
TRBV29-1	few	TRBJ1-1	SVETGHEAF
TRBV29-1	few	TRBJ1-2	SAHRRGEYGYT
TRBV4-3	NA	TRBJ2-3	ASSIGSGSTDTQY
TRBV7-2	few	TRBJ2-4	ASSPRGDKNIQY
TRBV12-3/TRBV12-4	NA	TRBJ2-7	ASSPLQGSEQY
TRBV5-1	NA	TRBJ2-1	ASSLVGLAENEQF
TRBV6-1	NA	TRBJ2-7	ASRELAGDGYEQY
TRBV4-2	NA	TRBJ2-3	ASSQGGSGGAGDTQY
TRBV20-1	few	TRBJ2-3	SAIRRSSTDTQY
TRBV5-6	few	TRBJ1-2	ASSLDTREDGYT
TRBV5-1	NA	TRBJ1-2	ASSSGPTLNYGYT
TRBV5-1	few	TRBJ1-2	ASRFTGTNYGYT
TRBV20-1	few	TRBJ1-1	SAKEKNTEAF
TRBV20-1	NA	TRBJ2-5	SARKYDRWQETQY
TRBV5-1	NA	TRBJ1-2	ASSSTGTSYGYT
TRBV7-6	few	TRBJ1-1	ASSLGFGEAF
TRBV19	NA	TRBJ1-5	ASSLVFRTGNQPQH
TRBV7-9	many	TRBJ2-3	ASSSDPSTDTQY
TRBV2	NA	TRBJ2-2	ASRKTEINTGELF
TRBV10-3	NA	TRBJ2-1	ASRPSGGSDEQF
TRBV7-9	few	TRBJ1-4	ASGSQGTTNEKLF
TRBV25-1	NA	TRBJ2-1	ASSELATSYNEQF
TRBV20-1	NA	TRBJ2-3	SASSSSGGPSTDTQY
TRBV20-1	NA	TRBJ1-2	SAASVRAPSYT
TRBV27	NA	TRBJ1-5	ASSLSAGGDRQPQH
TRBV10-3	few	TRBJ2-1	ATGGAGDYNEQF
TRBV10-3	few	TRBJ1-2	AIGRVRGDYGYT
TRBV12-5	few	TRBJ1-2	ARGGRDGYYGYT
TRBV6-1	NA	TRBJ2-5	ASSDYQTQY
TRBV12-3/TRBV12-4	many	TRBJ1-5	ASSLRQVNQPQH
TRBV9	few	TRBJ1-5	ASSGQGSQPQH
TRBV12-3/TRBV12-4	many	TRBJ2-2	ASNAEWGLEETGELF
TRBV5-1	NA	TRBJ2-7	ASSLGGHLSYEQY
TRBV7-2	few	TRBJ2-1	ASSLVLAYDEQF
TRBV7-6	few	TRBJ2-1	ASSLGSARSYNEQF
TRBV7-2	NA	TRBJ2-7	ASSLAVGAENEQY
TRBV12-3/TRBV12-4	few	TRBJ1-5	ASSLAVGGAVQPQH
TRBV20-1	few	TRBJ2-3	SARDPQRPDTQY
TRBV5-1	NA	TRBJ2-2	ASSLQGDHTGELF
TRBV4-3	NA	TRBJ2-1	ASSQEGGLEQF
TRBV7-6	NA	TRBJ1-1	ASSLVGDLGDNTEAF
TRBV20-1	NA	TRBJ2-3	SALARGGSSTDTQY
TRBV20-1	NA	TRBJ2-3	SARNRGVLDTQY
TRBV20-1	few	TRBJ2-2	SATGTLGGELF
TRBV6-1	few	TRBJ2-3	ASRLTGADTQY
TRBV9	NA	TRBJ2-1	ASSPTGGRSIEQF
TRBV10-3	NA	TRBJ2-5	AIKGGRGQETQY
TRBV18	NA	TRBJ2-7	ASSPRFNKDTYEQY
TRBV29-1	NA	TRBJ1-2	SATLGSENYGYT
TRBV6-5	many	TRBJ2-1	ASSSGMAGGREQF
TRBV19	few	TRBJ1-1	ASTLNRRSWTEAF
TRBV6-1	NA	TRBJ2-5	ASRAGTALGETQY
TRBV9	NA	TRBJ2-7	ASSVGPGRTSYEQY